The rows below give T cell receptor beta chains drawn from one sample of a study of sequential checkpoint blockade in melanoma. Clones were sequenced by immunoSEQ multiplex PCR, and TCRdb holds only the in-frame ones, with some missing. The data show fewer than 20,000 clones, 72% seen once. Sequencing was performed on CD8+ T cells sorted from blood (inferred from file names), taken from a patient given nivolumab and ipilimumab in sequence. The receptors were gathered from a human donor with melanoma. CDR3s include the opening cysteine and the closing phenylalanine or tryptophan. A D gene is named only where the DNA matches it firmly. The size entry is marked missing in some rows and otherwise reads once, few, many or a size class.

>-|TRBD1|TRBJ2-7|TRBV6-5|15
TGTGCCAGCAGTAATCCGGGACAGGGCTTAAGGGAGCAGTACTTC
CASSNPGQGLREQYF
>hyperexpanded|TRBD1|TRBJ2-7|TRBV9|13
TGTGCCAGCAGCGTAGGACAGGGAAGCGAGCAGTACTTC
CASSVGQGSEQYF
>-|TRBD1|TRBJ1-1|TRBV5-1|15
TGCGCCAGCAGCCTTGACAGGGTTGGATACACTGAAGCTTTCTTT
CASSLDRVGYTEAFF
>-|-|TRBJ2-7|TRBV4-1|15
TGCGCCAGCAGCCAAGATCTTTCGACGCGAGGGGAGCAGTACTTC
CASSQDLSTRGEQYF
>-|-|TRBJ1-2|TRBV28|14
TGTGCCAGCAGTAAGAGGGGACACAGGATCGGCTACACCTTC
CASSKRGHRIGYTF
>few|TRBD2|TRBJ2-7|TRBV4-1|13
TGCGCCAGCAGCCAGGGGGGGACCTACGAGCAGTACTTC
CASSQGGTYEQYF
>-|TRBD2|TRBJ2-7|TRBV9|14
TGTGCCAGCAGCCCCGAAGCGGGAGGCTACGAGCAGTACTTC
CASSPEAGGYEQYF
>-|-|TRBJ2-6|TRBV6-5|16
TGTGCCAGCAGTTACACCGGGGGTTCTGGGGCCAACGTCCTGACTTTC
CASSYTGGSGANVLTF
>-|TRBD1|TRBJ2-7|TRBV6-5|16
TGTGCCAGCAGTTACTCGACCCAGGGGGCACCCTACGAGCAGTACTTC
CASSYSTQGAPYEQYF
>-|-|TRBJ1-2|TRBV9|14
TGTGCCAGCAGCGTAGGAAACAGAGACTATGGCTACACCTTC
CASSVGNRDYGYTF
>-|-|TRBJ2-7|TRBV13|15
TGTGCCAGCAGCCCCGCGGGTACGGCATTAGGCGAGCAGTACTTC
CASSPAGTALGEQYF
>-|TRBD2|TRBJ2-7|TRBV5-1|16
TGCGCCAGCAGCGGCGGACTAGCGGGAGGGTCCTACGAGCAGTACTTC
CASSGGLAGGSYEQYF
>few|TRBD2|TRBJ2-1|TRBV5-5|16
TGTGCCAGCAGACCGAGCGGGGCAAGCTCCTACAATGAGCAGTTCTTC
CASRPSGASSYNEQFF
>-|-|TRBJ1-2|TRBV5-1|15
TGCGCCAGCAGCTTAGACAGCTCCTCCTTATATGGCTACACCTTC
CASSLDSSSLYGYTF
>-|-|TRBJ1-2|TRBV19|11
TGTGCCAGTCTAGTCGGAACGGGCTACACCTTC
CASLVGTGYTF